This TCR beta chain emerged from a study of regulatory T cells in long-lasting Graves disease. The study, taken as a whole, reports: Sampling was limited to peripheral blood rather than thyroid tissue.

Germline values: CDR1 LGHDT, CDR2 YNNKEL (reference sequence). The CDR3 runs 15 residues. Trimming took 0 bases from V and 6 from J, leaving 11 bases between them. This clonotype was detected many times. Antigen specificity is unknown. Described time point: persistent/refractory GD, antithyroid drugs over 5 years with positive TRAb. RNA isolated from PBMCs was used to make the TCR library. Diagnosing Graves' disease relied on the American Thyroid Association guidelines. With EDTA tubes as the receptacles, about 9 milliliters of peripheral blood were drawn. Arm-PCR of CDR3 regions with iRepertoire HTBI primers generated TCR beta libraries. In the original processing: Detected in the samples were 62 TRBV and over twelve TRBJ segments. TCRdb re-called the multiplex PCR reads with MiXCR, one entry per CDR3 protein. These V and J calls derive from TCRdb rather than the authors' analysis. This repertoire shows about 460,000 distinct CDR3 sequences, around a fifth found once; its top ten account for around 13%.

The specimen comprised peripheral blood mononuclear cells (PBMCs), sampled when the disease was refractory, from a patient treated with antithyroid drugs. The rearrangement uses TRBV3-1 and TRBJ2-2; the D is unclear. This clonotype was obtained from a female donor with Graves disease. CDR3: CASSQESYLAGELFF. As DNA, the CDR3 is TGTGCCAGCAGCCAAGAGAGCTACTTGGCCGGGGAGCTGTTTTTT.